Sequencing of this T cell receptor beta chain was carried out in a study of blood T cell repertoires in COVID-19. Overall study: The cDNA or gDNA used as material had been derived from T cells, B-cell-depleted T cells, or PBMCs.

The CDR3 covers 15 residues. The ends were cut back, 1 base at V and 0 bases at J, with 9 bases in the middle. The germline gives CDR1 MDHEN, CDR2 SYDVKM. This clone was recorded a few times. TCRdb's copy holds only in-frame clones and misses some; the assay was immunoSEQ multiplex PCR. Altogether hundreds of thousands of clones are present, about 88% being singletons, with the ten largest covering over 9%. The gene calls are TRBV28 and TRBJ1-1; D uncertain. The sequence came from a woman in her twenties or thirties with COVID-19, enrolled during active disease. Sample: peripheral blood. CDR3 in DNA: TGTGCCAGCAGTTTATTTACGGGGATGAACACTGAAGCTTTCTTT. Its protein product is CASSLFTGMNTEAFF.